The next 8 T cell receptor beta chains were all read from a single sample in a study of molecular identifiers for immune sequencing clone quantification. Using its own MiXCR run on the PCR reads, TCRdb lists one record per CDR3 protein. The sample carries some 93,000 distinct CDR3 sequences, under 25% recorded once. The sequenced sample consisted of naive CD8+ T cells from blood, with Jurkat cell RNA spiked in. The subset denotes: FACS-sorted CD8+CD4-CCR7+CD45RA+ naive T cells. These receptors were collected from a human donor in good health. Some libraries in this study had Jurkat cell RNA spiked in.

Regarding this clonotype: A much larger clone is a single base away; this may be a read error. V gene TRBV7-9 combines with J gene TRBJ1-1, with D possibly matching TRBD1 (6 bases). The CDR3 length is 15 residues. Germline loops: CDR1 SEHNR, CDR2 FQNEAQ (reference sequence). In DNA form, the CDR3 reads TGTGCCAGCAGCTCTGCACAGGGTAGATGGACTGAAGCTCTCTTT. Protein sequence: CASSSAQGRWTEALF.

The chain couples TRBV30 to TRBJ2-1; 7 bases are a match to TRBD1. V shed 5 bases, J shed 6 bases, and the junction held 4 bases outside the gene matches. The CDR3 has 12 residues. CDR1 is GTSNPN, CDR2 SVGIG, per germline (reference sequence). In nucleotides, the CDR3 is TGTGCCTGGGGCAGACAGGGCAATGAGCAGTTCTTC. Protein: CAWGRQGNEQFF.

The V and J genes are TRBV5-1 and TRBJ2-7; D gene unclear. This CDR3 contains 14 residues. Germline V gene sequence: CDR1 SGHRS, CDR2 YFSETQ. Trimming removed 7 bases from V and 2 bases from J, with 16 bases in between. CDR3 coding DNA: TGCGCCAGCGGCCCCCGGATGATTCCCTACGAGCAGTACTTC. Its protein product is CASGPRMIPYEQYF.

The chain is built from TRBV19 and TRBJ2-3; TRBD2 aligns across 7 bases. This CDR3 is 18 amino acids long. The V gene end was trimmed by 5 bases and the J gene end by 4 bases; junction bases not matched to a gene: 18. Germline V gene lookup returns CDR1 LNHDA and CDR2 SQIVND (reference sequence). The CDR3 DNA sequence: TGTGCCAGTAGTCAGGCGGCGGGAGAGGTTTTTGGGGCAGATACGCAGTATTTT. Its protein is CASSQAAGEVFGADTQYF.

This clonotype was detected only a few times. The chain couples TRBV12-3 or TRBV12-4 to TRBJ1-2; D gene ambiguous. Between the trimmed V and J ends, which lost 7 bases and 4 bases, there was a span of 13 bases. The CDR3 totals 13 residues. This chain's CDR3 is CASTWQPTYGYTF. As DNA, the CDR3 is TGTGCCAGCACCTGGCAGCCGACCTATGGCTACACCTTC.

This clonotype occurred many times. This chain connects TRBV7-2 to TRBJ2-5, with D possibly being TRBD1 or TRBD2 (5 bases each). Germline loops: CDR1 SGHTA, CDR2 FQGNSA. The CDR3 runs to 16 residues. V dropped 5 bases and J dropped 2 bases, with 18 bases sitting between them. CDR3 loop: CASSPFRDAEQETQYF. The CDR3 DNA follows: TGTGCCAGCAGCCCATTCCGGGACGCAGAGCAAGAGACCCAGTACTTC.

This clonotype was seen many times. The chain links TRBV6-2 or TRBV6-3 to TRBJ2-3; TRBD1 aligns across 8 bases. The CDR3 sequence is 16 residues long. V shed 2 bases, J shed 4 bases, and the junction held 8 bases outside the gene matches. The germline gives CDR1 MNHEY, CDR2 SVGEGT. CDR3 DNA: TGTGCCAGCAGTTACGGTAGGACAGGGAGGCCAGATACGCAGTATTTT. Its translation: CASSYGRTGRPDTQYF.

In its sample, this clonotype was seen many times. The chain recombines TRBV30 with TRBJ2-4; no firm D call. The CDR3 covers 16 residues. With 0 bases removed from V and 3 bases from J, the gap between germline ends came to 15 bases. Looked up from germline, CDR1 is GTSNPN and CDR2 is SVGIG (reference sequence). The CDR3 spells CAWSVHEDAGKNIQYF. The CDR3 DNA sequence: TGTGCCTGGAGTGTACATGAGGACGCTGGCAAAAACATTCAGTACTTC. Using reference TRBV30 and TRBJ2-4 for the parts outside the CDR3, the full variable domain is SQTIHQWPATLVQPVGSPLSLECTVEGTSNPNLYWYRQAAGRGLQLLFYSVGIGQISSEVPQNLSASRPQDRQFILSSKKLLLSDSGFYLCAWSVHEDAGKNIQYFGAGTRLSVL.